Presented here are 13 T cell receptor beta chains from one specimen sequenced in a study of radiation and T cells in renal cell carcinoma (dated by TCRdb to 2018 to 2020). Libraries were prepared through the immunoSEQ multiplex PCR assay. As stored in TCRdb, this immuneACCESS dataset retains in-frame rearrangements with V and J assigned. A fraction of the clones does not appear; measured against another copy, unresolved V genes explain less than half of the discrepancy, and the remainder lacks a known reason. This sample gives roughly 130,000 clones in total; roughly 91% of them show up just once. 5.8% of the sample belongs to the ten largest clones. The sample's time point label, decoded: blood 2 weeks post-SBRT. In light of the paper, this sample's treatment or condition label describes: 15 Gy SBRT to primary tumor, nephrectomy 4 weeks later. This sample comprised blood, obtained from a patient whose treatment included radiotherapy and nephrectomy. The source is a woman in her seventies with renal cell carcinoma.

The chain carries TRBV11-2 and TRBJ2-5, with D perhaps matching TRBD2 (5 bases). Germline CDR1 is SGHAT and CDR2 is FQNNGV. V was cut by 6 bases and J by 9 bases, with 17 bases left in between. The CDR3 has 13 residues. The CDR3 DNA is TGTGCCAGCAGGTACCGGGGTCAGACGGCCCAGTACTTC. This translates into CASRYRGQTAQYF.

The chain uses TRBV4-2 and TRBJ1-2, with 7 bases fitting TRBD1. CDR3 length equals 17 residues. CDR1 is LGHNA and CDR2 is YNFKEQ in the germline V gene. The junction had 14 bases not matched to a gene; V was cut back by 1 base and J by 6 bases. Here the CDR3 DNA reads TGTGCCAGCAGCCAAGGGGAGGGGGCACGCGGTCGGCATGGCTACACCTTC. This translates into CASSQGEGARGRHGYTF.

The chain joins TRBV9 to TRBJ1-3, with D perhaps matching TRBD1 (6 bases). Germline CDR1 SGDLS, CDR2 YYNGEE. The CDR3 totals 17 residues. Trimming took off 2 bases at V and 3 bases at J, with 18 bases between the two ends. Here the CDR3 reads CASSVAGDLGFGNTIYF. DNA for the CDR3: TGTGCCAGCAGCGTCGCAGGGGACCTTGGGTTTGGAAACACCATATATTTT.

The V and J genes are TRBV4-2 and TRBJ1-5; the match to TRBD1 covers 9 bases. Germline CDR1 is LGHNA and CDR2 is YNFKEQ. The CDR3 is 14 residues long. With 4 bases clipped from V and 6 bases from J, the junction kept 4 bases outside the gene matches. The CDR3 here is CASSLTGGPQPQHF. The DNA of the CDR3 is TGTGCCAGCAGCCTTACAGGGGGCCCTCAGCCCCAGCATTTT.

The gene calls are TRBV18 and TRBJ1-2; maybe TRBD1 (5 bases). This CDR3 has 14 amino acids. The V and J ends lost 6 bases and 4 bases respectively, with 15 bases between them. From germline, CDR1 is KGHSH and CDR2 LQKENI. CDR3 amino acids: CASSGEKDPYGYTF. DNA of the CDR3: TGTGCCAGCTCGGGGGAAAAGGATCCCTATGGCTACACCTTC.

The chain recombines TRBV7-8 with TRBJ2-5; D unclear. There are 14 residues in the CDR3. Trimming pared 5 bases from V and 1 base from J, leaving 11 bases between. Germline V lookup: CDR1 SGHVS, CDR2 FQNEAQ. The CDR3 DNA reads as TGTGCCAGCAGCCTAAGCCATAGCCAAGAGACCCAGTACTTC. It codes for CASSLSHSQETQYF.

The rearrangement uses TRBV11-3 and TRBJ2-5; 7 bases map to TRBD1. Germline V gene data show CDR1 as SGHNT and CDR2 as YENEEA. This CDR3 is built from 15 residues. V gave up 2 bases and J gave up 0 bases; unmatched junction bases: 3. The CDR3 region has the DNA TGTGCCAGCAGCTTATTGACAGGGTACCAAGAGACCCAGTACTTC. Translated: CASSLLTGYQETQYF.

The chain joins TRBV9 to TRBJ2-2; D is unresolved. Deletions cut 0 bases from V and 5 bases from J, with 5 bases between. Germline CDR1 reads SGDLS; CDR2 reads YYNGEE. This CDR3 contains 13 residues. CDR3 sequence reads: CASSVVGTGELFF. The CDR3 DNA follows: TGTGCCAGCAGCGTAGTCGGGACCGGGGAGCTGTTTTTT.

J is TRBJ2-1 and V is TRBV10-3; TRBD2 is a possible D gene (7 bases). Germline V lookup: CDR1 ENHRY, CDR2 SYGVKD. The ends were cut back, 5 bases at V and 0 bases at J, with 20 bases in the middle. This CDR3 spans 18 amino acids. The CDR3 nucleotides read TGTGCCATCAGTACACCCGGCGCGGGGGCGAGCTCCTACAATGAGCAGTTCTTC. It translates to CAISTPGAGASSYNEQFF.

The rearrangement links TRBV7-9 to TRBJ2-2; possible D gene TRBD1, 6 bases. CDR1 is SEHNR and CDR2 is FQNEAQ in the germline V gene (reference sequence). V lost 2 bases and J 3 bases, leaving 10 bases between the germline ends. The CDR3 is 15 amino acids. This CDR3 reads CASSLTGMDTGELFF. CDR3 in DNA: TGTGCCAGCAGCTTAACAGGGATGGACACCGGGGAGCTGTTTTTT.

This sequence joins TRBV5-6 and TRBJ1-3, with D uncertain. Germline CDR1 SGHDT, CDR2 YYEEEE. V dropped 2 bases and J dropped 3 bases, with 12 bases sitting between them. The CDR3 length is 15 residues. CDR3 nucleotides: TGTGCCAGCAGCTTAGAAGGGCCCGGTGGAAACACCATATATTTT. Translating it yields CASSLEGPGGNTIYF.

The chain has TRBV18 and TRBJ2-5; no firm D call. CDR3 length: 12 amino acids. Deletions cut 2 bases from V and 3 bases from J, with 4 bases between. Germline V gives CDR1 KGHSH, CDR2 LQKENI. The CDR3 here is CASSPWEETQYF. CDR3 DNA: TGTGCCAGCTCACCATGGGAAGAGACCCAGTACTTC.

The rearrangement uses TRBV5-6 and TRBJ2-7; D perhaps matches TRBD2 (6 bases). CDR3 size: 16 residues. The V end lost 4 bases, the J end lost 0 bases, and 17 bases lay between the germline ends. CDR1 and CDR2 from the germline V gene are SGHDT and YYEEEE. CDR3 residues: CASSLGGRKPSYEQYF. Written as DNA, the CDR3 is TGTGCCAGCAGCCTGGGGGGAAGGAAACCCTCCTACGAGCAGTACTTC. Looking up the rest from reference TRBV5-6 and TRBJ2-7 gives the full variable domain: DAGVTQSPTHLIKTRGQQVTLRCSPKSGHDTVSWYQQALGQGPQFIFQYYEEEERQRGNFPDRFSGHQFPNYSSELNVNALLLGDSALYLCASSLGGRKPSYEQYFGPGTRLTVT.